The 14 T cell receptor beta chains below come from one sample, sequenced in a study of T cell repertoires in cytomegalovirus infection. TCRdb reprocessed the reads with MiXCR, giving one entry per CDR3 protein. The sample yields 150,000 or so distinct CDR3 sequences, around 32% seen once. These receptors have no identified antigens. The source material was CD8+ T cells from cultured PBMCs, sampled from culture after CMV antigen stimulation. Receptors were obtained from a human donor in good health (CMV status not recorded). Some clones in this sample may be carry-over from other donors' samples.

J is TRBJ1-3 and V is TRBV12-3 or TRBV12-4; D is unresolved. The ends were cut back, 8 bases at V and 2 bases at J, with 4 bases in the middle. This CDR3 region has 11 residues. CDR3 sequence (DNA): TGTGCCAGCGGCCCTGGAAACACCATATATTTT. This sequence encodes CASGPGNTIYF.

This clonotype appeared a few times. This chain joins TRBV6-5 and TRBJ2-7, with 11 bases lining up with TRBD1. This CDR3 comprises 14 residues. The germline gives CDR1 MNHEY, CDR2 SVGAGI. Trimming at V came to 5 bases and at J to 5 bases, leaving 5 bases not matched to a gene. The DNA of the CDR3 is TGTGCCAGCAGTGCGGGACAGGGGGTCCACGAGCAGTACTTC. Its protein is CASSAGQGVHEQYF.

The chain joins TRBV7-2 to TRBJ1-4; TRBD1 matches 9 bases. J lost 8 bases, V lost 2 bases, and 3 bases had no gene match. This CDR3 is 14 amino acids long. In germline, CDR1 is SGHTA, CDR2 FQGNSA. The CDR3 is CASSLTGGLEKLFF. The CDR3 nucleotides read TGTGCCAGCAGCTTAACAGGGGGCTTGGAAAAACTGTTTTTT.

The chain is built from TRBV18 and TRBJ1-2, with 7 bases aligning to TRBD1. The CDR3 totals 12 residues. V trimming: 6 bases; J trimming: 6 bases; junction bases outside the gene matches: 4. The V gene's germline CDR1 is KGHSH and CDR2 LQKENI. CDR3 nucleotide sequence: TGTGCCAGCTCTACAACAGGGGATGGCTACACCTTC. It is translated as CASSTTGDGYTF.

The rearrangement joins TRBV7-2 to TRBJ2-1; the match to TRBD2 covers 12 bases. CDR3 length: 15 amino acids. From germline, CDR1 is SGHTA and CDR2 FQGNSA. V shed 5 bases, J shed 7 bases, and the junction held 6 bases outside the gene matches. The CDR3 loop reads CASSNLAGGRNEQFF. The CDR3 nucleotides are TGTGCCAGCAGCAACCTAGCGGGGGGGAGAAATGAGCAGTTCTTC.

The rearrangement joins TRBV28 to TRBJ2-7; D possibly corresponds to TRBD1 (7 bases). Trimming stripped 3 bases from V and 2 bases from J, with 14 bases between. The CDR3 is made up of 15 amino acids. The germline V gene encodes CDR1 MDHEN and CDR2 SYDVKM. The CDR3, as DNA: TGTGCCAGCAGTTTTGTAGGGGGCGGGGCCTACGAGCAGTACTTC. Encoded protein: CASSFVGGGAYEQYF.

The CDR3 sequence: CASSISPASNTEAFF. The CDR3 DNA reads TGTGCCAGTAGTATAAGCCCCGCCTCGAACACTGAAGCTTTCTTT. This chain links TRBV19 with TRBJ1-1; unclear D gene. Germline values: CDR1 LNHDA, CDR2 SQIVND (reference sequence). V gave up 2 bases and J gave up 1 base, with 11 bases separating them. This CDR3 has 15 amino acids.

This clonotype was seen a handful of times. The rearrangement links TRBV19 to TRBJ1-5; tentative D call: TRBD1 (5 bases). The length of the CDR3 is 15 residues. Germline CDR1 LNHDA, CDR2 SQIVND (reference sequence). Trimming removed 5 bases from V and 1 base from J, with 12 bases in between. As DNA, the CDR3 is TGTGCCAGTAGTCCGGGGGACGGCAGCAATCAGCCCCAGCATTTT. Translation gives CASSPGDGSNQPQHF. The full variable domain, its missing parts supplied by reference TRBV19 and TRBJ1-5, is DGGITQSPKYLFRKEGQNVTLSCEQNLNHDAMYWYRQDPGQGLRLIYYSQIVNDFQKGDIAEGYSVSREKKESFPLTVTSAQKNPTAFYLCASSPGDGSNQPQHFGDGTRLSIL.

V usage is TRBV20-1 and J usage is TRBJ2-7, with 12 bases aligning to TRBD2. The CDR3 length is 14 residues. Germline V gives CDR1 DFQATT, CDR2 SNEGSKA (reference sequence). The ends lost 1 base at V and 7 bases at J; junction bases unmatched: 5. The CDR3, as DNA: TGCAGTGCTAGAGGACTAGCGGGGGAGGGAGAGCAGTACTTC. Its protein product is CSARGLAGEGEQYF.

This clonotype appeared a few times. This chain joins TRBV4-1 and TRBJ2-1, with D possibly being TRBD2 (6 bases). CDR1 and CDR2 (germline): MGHRA, YSYEKL. V was trimmed by 10 bases and J by 3 bases, leaving 16 bases between them. The CDR3 has 14 amino acids. This CDR3 is CATSLGGDYNEQFF. CDR3 nucleotide sequence: TGCGCCACTTCCTTAGGCGGGGACTACAATGAGCAGTTCTTC.

This clonotype was picked up a small number of times. The chain employs TRBV7-6 and TRBJ2-1; D not resolved. V lost 0 bases and J 10 bases, leaving 7 bases between the germline ends. Germline V gives CDR1 SGHVS, CDR2 FNYEAQ. The CDR3 runs to 12 residues. The CDR3 DNA follows: TGTGCCAGCAGCTTAGCGGGATTGGAGCAGTTCTTC. The encoded protein is CASSLAGLEQFF.

Comment on this clonotype: One end of the junction is discordant with germline, which a read error may explain. This rearrangement joins TRBV7-8 to TRBJ2-5; maybe TRBD1 (5 bases). CDR3 size: 14 residues. Germline CDR1 reads SGHVS; CDR2 reads FQNEAQ. CDR3 coding DNA: TGTGCCAGCAGTTTAGGGGCCCAACAAGAGACCCAGTACTTC. The encoded protein is CASSLGAQQETQYF.

This clonotype was counted only a few times. This sequence joins TRBV5-1 and TRBJ1-1; tentatively, D is TRBD1 (5 bases). This CDR3 has 16 amino acids. V was clipped by 0 bases and J by 2 bases, with 14 bases between them. CDR1 is SGHRS, CDR2 YFSETQ, per germline. The CDR3 sequence is CASSLAPRQSNTEAFF. Written as DNA, the CDR3 is TGCGCCAGCAGCTTGGCCCCCCGACAGAGTAACACTGAAGCTTTCTTT.

This clonotype was counted many times. V gene TRBV7-8 combines with J gene TRBJ2-5; 8 nucleotides agree with TRBD1. In germline, CDR1 is SGHVS, CDR2 FQNEAQ. This CDR3 contains 15 residues. V lost 5 bases and J lost 7; bases outside the gene matches: 12. CDR3 residues: CASSQGAPGSTTQYF. DNA of the CDR3: TGTGCCAGCAGCCAGGGGGCCCCCGGCTCTACGACCCAGTACTTC.